This T cell receptor beta chain stems from a study of CD8+ T cells in alopecia areata. Overall study: For treated patients, severity scores reflected the percentage of scalp area affected. Study outcomes and limitations: In lesional scalp, particularly from alopecia totalis/universalis, clonality was higher than in normal scalp. Resident alphabeta T-cell populations of normal skin are likewise subject to sequencing in scalp samples.

Comment on this clone: Its antigen is currently unknown.

With 0 bases removed from V and 15 bases from J, the gap between germline ends came to 12 bases. Germline V gene sequence: CDR1 GTSNPN, CDR2 SVGIG (reference sequence). The CDR3 runs to 11 residues. Described treatment: oral pan-JAK inhibitor, 5-10 mg twice daily. PBMC-derived CD4+ and CD8+ T cells were sorted. After isolation, RNA underwent reverse transcription to generate cDNA as the sequencing template. Some clones are missing from TCRdb's copy, which holds only in-frame ones; the method was immunoSEQ multiplex PCR. Of 90,000 to 150,000 clones in the sample, 53% are singletons; the top ten hold roughly 0.5%.

The sequencing here drew on CD4+ T cells sorted from blood, taken at week 4, from a patient treated with tofacitinib. The sequence was obtained from a human donor with alopecia areata. The rearrangement links TRBV30 to TRBJ2-1; no clear D gene. The CDR3 nucleotides read TGTGCCTGGAGTGTAAAACTGGTACTGTTCTTC. Its translation: CAWSVKLVLFF.